This TCR beta chain was sequenced for a study of shared clonotypes between healthy human individuals. About the study: The study enrolled a couple of women and three men aged 18 to 49.

This CDR3 region has 13 residues. The germline CDR1 and CDR2 sequences are MNHNS and SASEGT. V shed 3 bases and J shed 6 bases, with 11 bases lying between them. For every subset, genomic DNA was evenly distributed across several immunoSEQ plates. Per the authors' pipeline: ImmunoSEQ output lacked quality scores and full-length reads, limiting matched filtering. Generated by immunoSEQ multiplex PCR, the TCRdb table keeps only in-frame clones and is missing some. That table supplies the V and J calls and clone size; D and trimming were determined from the DNA. In the table there are about 980,000 clones, less than 85% of which are singletons.

This chain uses TRBV6-1 with TRBJ1-2; no clear D. The sequencing sample was made of memory CD4+ T cells sorted from blood. Subset denoted: CD45RA-negative fraction. The receptor was derived from a man aged 18 to 30 in good health. The CDR3, as DNA: TGTGCCAGCAGTGACTTACGAGACAATGGCTACACCTTC. Amino acid sequence: CASSDLRDNGYTF.